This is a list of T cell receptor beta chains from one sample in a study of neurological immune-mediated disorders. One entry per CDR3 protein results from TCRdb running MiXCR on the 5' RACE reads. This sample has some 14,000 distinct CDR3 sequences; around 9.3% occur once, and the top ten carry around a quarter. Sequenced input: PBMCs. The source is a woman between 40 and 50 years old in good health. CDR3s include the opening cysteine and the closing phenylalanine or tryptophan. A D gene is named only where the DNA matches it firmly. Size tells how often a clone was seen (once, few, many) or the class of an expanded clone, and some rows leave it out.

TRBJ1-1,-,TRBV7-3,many,TGTGCCAGCAGCCCCGGGTGGGGATGGGGGACTGAAGCTTTCTTT,CASSPGWGWGTEAFF
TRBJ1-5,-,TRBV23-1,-,TGCGCCAGCAGTAGAAAAGGCCAGCAAGGTCAGCCCCAGCATTTT,CASSRKGQQGQPQHF
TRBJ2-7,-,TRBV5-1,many,TGCGCCAGCAGCCTGAGACTGAACTCCTACGAGCAGTACTTC,CASSLRLNSYEQYF
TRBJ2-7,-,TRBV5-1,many,TGCGCCAGCAGCTCGGGACTCCCGAAAGACTACGAGCAGTACTTC,CASSSGLPKDYEQYF
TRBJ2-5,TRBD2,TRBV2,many,TGTGCCAGCAGGGGGACTAGCGGGAGGAGCCAAGAGACCCAGTACTTC,CASRGTSGRSQETQYF
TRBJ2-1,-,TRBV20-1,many,TGCAGTGCTAGCGGGGGGCGCTCCTACAATGAGCAGTTCTTC,CSASGGRSYNEQFF
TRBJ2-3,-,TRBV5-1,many,TGCGCCAGCAGCTGGGTAGGGTCAGATACGCAGTATTTT,CASSWVGSDTQYF
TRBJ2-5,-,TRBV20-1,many,TGCAGTGCGAATAGGGGACCCCAAGAGACCCAGTACTTC,CSANRGPQETQYF
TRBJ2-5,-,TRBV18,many,TGTGCCAGCTCACCACCGAAGGGAAGAAGCCAAGAGACCCAGTACTTC,CASSPPKGRSQETQYF
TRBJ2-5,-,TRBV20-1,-,TGCAGTGCTCGACGGGCCCCGGTACAGGAGACCCAGTACTTC,CSARRAPVQETQYF
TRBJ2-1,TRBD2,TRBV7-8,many,TGTGCCAGCAGCAGACCCAGGGGGGCTAGCGGGAACTGGGGGTACAATGAGCAGTTCTTC,CASSRPRGASGNWGYNEQFF
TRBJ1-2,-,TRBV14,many,TGTGCCAGCAGCCAAGACAGGGCTTCGGGCTACACCTTC,CASSQDRASGYTF
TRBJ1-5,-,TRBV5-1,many,TGCGCCAGCAGCTTGGATGGCCAGCCTAATCAGCCCCAGCATTTT,CASSLDGQPNQPQHF
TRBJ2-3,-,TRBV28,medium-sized,TGTGCCAGCAGCCTGACATCCCTCGATGATACGCAGTATTTT,CASSLTSLDDTQYF
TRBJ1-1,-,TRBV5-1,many,TGCGCCAGCAGCCCCCCGGGCGTGAACACTGAAGCTTTCTTT,CASSPPGVNTEAFF
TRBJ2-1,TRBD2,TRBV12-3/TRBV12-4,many,TGTGCCAGCAGTCCCGGGACTAGCGGGAGATTTGAGCAGTTCTTC,CASSPGTSGRFEQFF
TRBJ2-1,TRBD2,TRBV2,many,TGTGCCAGCAGGACCCTAGCGGGTGGCTACAATGAGCAGTTCTTC,CASRTLAGGYNEQFF
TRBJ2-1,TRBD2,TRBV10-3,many,TGTGCCATCAGTGAGTCGAGCGGGATAGCGGAGCAGTTCTTC,CAISESSGIAEQFF
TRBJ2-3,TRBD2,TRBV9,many,TGTGCCAGCAGCGTCGGGGGGACAGATACGCAGTATTTT,CASSVGGTDTQYF
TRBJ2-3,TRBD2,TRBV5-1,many,TGCGCCAGCAGCCCAGGACTAGGAACAGATACGCAGTATTTT,CASSPGLGTDTQYF
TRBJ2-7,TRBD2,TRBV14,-,TGTGCCAGCAGCCTAGTCGGGGGGTCCTACGAGCAGTACTTC,CASSLVGGSYEQYF
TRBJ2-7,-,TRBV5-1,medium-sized,TGCGCCAGCAGCTTGACCGCCCGGGGGGAGCAGTACTTC,CASSLTARGEQYF